Presented here are 3 T cell receptor beta chains from one specimen sequenced in a study of CD8 T cells in Susac syndrome. Reverse transcription of about 0.45 to 1 ug RNA was carried out with random hexamers. One entry per CDR3 protein results from TCRdb running MiXCR on the immunoSEQ multiplex PCR reads. The sample lists about 76,000 distinct CDR3 sequences; 90% to 95% were seen once. Sequencing was carried out using CD8+ T cells from PBMCs. All receptors derive from a human donor with Susac syndrome.

The chain combines TRBV12-3 or TRBV12-4 with TRBJ2-7, with 7 bases aligning to TRBD2. Trimming took 0 bases from V and 0 from J; bases not matched to a gene: 2. CDR3 length: 15 amino acids. The CDR3 spells CASSLAGGNSYEQYF. The CDR3 DNA reads as TGTGCCAGCAGTTTAGCGGGGGGGAACTCCTACGAGCAGTACTTC.

This clonotype was seen once. The rearrangement links TRBV27 to TRBJ2-1; D gene ambiguous. Germline V gene sequence: CDR1 MNHEY, CDR2 SMNVEV (reference sequence). The CDR3 runs 16 residues. V was clipped by 3 bases and J by 2 bases, with 14 bases between them. The CDR3 loop reads CASSFLGRHPYNEQFF. The DNA of the CDR3 is TGTGCCAGCAGTTTTTTGGGCAGGCATCCCTACAATGAGCAGTTCTTC.

CDR3 region: CAWSVTDNSPLHF. In DNA form, the CDR3 reads TGTGCCTGGAGTGTAACAGATAATTCACCCCTCCACTTT. This chain links TRBV30 with TRBJ1-6; the D is unclear. In germline, CDR1 is GTSNPN, CDR2 SVGIG (reference sequence). The CDR3 contains 13 residues. The ends were cut back, 0 bases at V and 5 bases at J, with 5 bases in the middle.